Below, 31 T cell receptor beta chains from the same sample are listed, as sequenced in a study of blood T cell repertoires in COVID-19. Only in-frame clones appear in the TCRdb table, and some are missing; sequencing was by immunoSEQ multiplex PCR. This table holds 250,000 or so clones, approximately 90% found once. Specimen: peripheral blood. These receptors were obtained from a woman between 40 and 50 years old who had recovered from COVID-19.

The J gene is TRBJ2-3, the V gene TRBV29-1; 11 nucleotides align to TRBD2. Losses at the gene ends were 2 bases for V and 2 bases for J; bases not matched to a gene: 9. Germline V gene sequence: CDR1 SQVTM, CDR2 ANQGSEA. The CDR3 loop spans 17 amino acids. The CDR3 DNA reads as TGCAGCGTTGAACTACTAGCGGGAGCTCGTTCCACAGATACGCAGTATTTT. Protein sequence: CSVELLAGARSTDTQYF.

V usage is TRBV14 and J usage is TRBJ1-2; D unresolved. The CDR3 is 13 residues long. The V gene lost 4 bases and the J gene lost 4 bases, with 10 bases spanning the gap. Germline V gene lookup returns CDR1 SGHDN and CDR2 FVKESK. Here the CDR3 DNA reads TGTGCCAGCAGCCCGGGGATCTTCTATGGCTACACCTTC. Its protein is CASSPGIFYGYTF.

The rearrangement joins TRBV2 to TRBJ2-7; TRBD1 is a possible D gene (5 bases). Trimming took 8 bases from V and 5 from J, leaving 13 bases between them. The CDR3 has 12 amino acids. Germline V gives CDR1 SNHLY, CDR2 FYNNEI. The CDR3 reads CASSPGFDEQYV. DNA of the CDR3: TGTGCCAGCTCCCCAGGGTTTGACGAGCAGTACGTC.

The chain has TRBV10-2 and TRBJ2-7; D remains unclear. Germline-derived CDR1 and CDR2 are WSHSY and SAAADI. Trimming stripped 2 bases from V and 6 bases from J, with 8 bases between. This CDR3 comprises 12 residues. The CDR3 DNA follows: TGCGCCAGCAGTGAGGCGTTCCGCGAGCAGTACGTC. Translated, it gives CASSEAFREQYV.

The chain uses TRBV28 and TRBJ1-4; maybe TRBD1 (5 bases). Trimming shortened V by 8 bases and J by 3 bases, and 13 bases separated the two germline ends. Germline CDR1 MDHEN, CDR2 SYDVKM. The CDR3 has 14 residues. The CDR3 loop is CASLRGGANEKLFF. Written as DNA, the CDR3 is TGTGCCAGCCTCCGGGGGGGGGCTAATGAAAAACTGTTTTTT.

The chain combines TRBV30 with TRBJ2-7; D ambiguous. CDR1 and CDR2 (germline): GTSNPN, SVGIG (reference sequence). The CDR3 totals 15 residues. V lost 4 bases and J 2 bases, leaving 18 bases between the germline ends. The CDR3 spells CAWNPRVLAPYEQYF. CDR3 bases: TGTGCCTGGAACCCCCGCGTCTTAGCCCCCTACGAGCAGTACTTC.

Details on this clone: Other DNA sequences in this specimen translate into the identical CDR3. The chain couples TRBV9 to TRBJ1-3, with TRBD1 as a possible D gene (5 bases). V lost 4 bases, J lost 1 base, and 12 bases lay in between. Germline V gene lookup returns CDR1 SGDLS and CDR2 YYNGEE. The CDR3 loop spans 15 amino acids. The CDR3 DNA follows: TGTGCCAGCAGCCCCCGGGGGGGGTCTGGAAACACCATATATTTT. Residues: CASSPRGGSGNTIYF.

About this clone: It is unclear where the CDR3 begins or ends on the DNA, so no DNA is shown, and the CDR3 is as TCRdb lists it. The chain uses TRBV21-1 and TRBJ1-4; the DNA was not used to check the table's D call, TRBD1. TRBV21-1 is an annotated pseudogene. Including both end residues, the CDR3 is 20 amino acids long. The CDR3 here is CASSSESVGQGARANEKLFF.

CDR3 sequence reads: CASSHRGGDSNQPQHF. Here the CDR3 DNA reads TGTGCCAGCAGCCACAGGGGGGGAGATAGCAATCAGCCCCAGCATTTT. The V and J genes are TRBV27 and TRBJ1-5; 8 nucleotides align to TRBD1. Germline assignment: CDR1 MNHEY and CDR2 SMNVEV (reference sequence). This CDR3 contains 16 residues. Losses at the gene ends were 6 bases for V and 0 bases for J; bases not matched to a gene: 7.

V usage is TRBV3-1 (or the pseudogene TRBV3-2) and J usage is TRBJ2-1; D is perhaps TRBD2 (6 bases). Deletions cut 0 bases from V and 3 bases from J, with 15 bases between. Germline CDR1 reads LGHDT; CDR2 reads YNNKEL (reference sequence). CDR3 length: 17 amino acids. The CDR3 DNA sequence: TGTGCCAGCAGCCAAGACCCCCAGGGCGGGGTCTACAATGAGCAGTTCTTC. Translation gives CASSQDPQGGVYNEQFF.

This chain joins TRBV10-3 and TRBJ2-2, with TRBD2 identical over 13 bases. CDR3 length: 17 residues. J gave up 4 bases and V 6 bases, and 8 bases lay outside the gene matches. Germline values: CDR1 ENHRY, CDR2 SYGVKD. CDR3 amino acids: CAISRTSGRGGTGELFF. The CDR3 bases are TGTGCCATCAGCCGGACTAGCGGGAGAGGTGGCACCGGGGAGCTGTTTTTT.

CDR3 sequence: CASSLEVGGNEKLFF. CDR3 bases: TGCGCCAGCAGCTTGGAGGTCGGGGGTAATGAAAAACTGTTTTTT. V is TRBV5-1 and J is TRBJ1-4; D is possibly TRBD1 (5 bases). CDR1 is SGHRS and CDR2 is YFSETQ in the germline V gene. V lost 0 bases, J lost 4 bases, and 10 bases lay in between. This CDR3 is 15 amino acids long.

The gene calls are TRBV15 and TRBJ2-2, with D perhaps matching TRBD1 (7 bases). Trimming removed 3 bases at V and 0 bases at J, with 11 bases between. Germline CDR1 and CDR2: LNHNV and YYDKDF (reference sequence). The CDR3 consists of 16 residues. DNA of the CDR3: TGTGCCACCAGCAGGGGGGGACAGTCGAACACCGGGGAGCTGTTTTTT. Protein: CATSRGGQSNTGELFF.

The rearrangement joins TRBV12-5 to TRBJ2-3; a possible D gene is TRBD2 (6 bases). Germline CDR1 reads LGHNT; CDR2 reads FRNRAP. Trimming took off 0 bases at V and 4 bases at J, with 14 bases between the two ends. This CDR3 comprises 16 residues. CDR3: CASGLVQFGRSDTQYF. The DNA for the CDR3 is TGTGCTAGTGGTTTGGTACAGTTCGGGAGATCAGATACGCAGTATTTT.

The chain is built from TRBV2 and TRBJ2-3; D is perhaps TRBD2 (7 bases). The CDR3 sequence is 12 residues long. Deletions cut 8 bases from V and 6 bases from J, with 12 bases between. The germline V gene encodes CDR1 SNHLY and CDR2 FYNNEI. The CDR3 here is CASVEGGDTQYF. The CDR3 DNA is TGTGCCAGCGTGGAGGGGGGGGATACGCAGTATTTT. Variable domain in full (rest from reference TRBV2 and TRBJ2-3): EPEVTQTPSHQVTQMGQEVILRCVPISNHLYFYWYRQILGQKVEFLVSFYNNEISEKSEIFDDQFSVERPDGSNFTLKIRSTKLEDSAMYFCASVEGGDTQYFGPGTRLTVL.

This clone was detected only once. The V call is TRBV5-1, the J call TRBJ2-4; 8 positions agree with TRBD2. This CDR3 has 16 amino acids. Germline assignment: CDR1 SGHRS and CDR2 YFSETQ. Unmatched junction bases numbered 6, after V lost 4 bases and J lost 0 bases. CDR3 residues: CASSPGGPLAKNIQYF. For the CDR3, the DNA is TGCGCCAGCAGCCCGGGGGGGCCCCTAGCCAAAAACATTCAGTACTTC.

The DNA for the CDR3 is TGTGCCAGCAGCCCCCCCGGGACAGGGCCCACCGGGGAGCTGTTTTTT. This codes for CASSPPGTGPTGELFF. This chain uses TRBV7-2 with TRBJ2-2, with TRBD1 matching 9 bases. CDR1 and CDR2 from the germline V gene are SGHTA and FQGNSA. The V gene end was trimmed by 5 bases and the J gene end by 4 bases; junction bases not matched to a gene: 8. The length of the CDR3 is 16 residues. Full variable domain (missing parts from reference TRBV7-2 and TRBJ2-2): GAGVSQSPSNKVTEKGKDVELRCDPISGHTALYWYRQSLGQGLEFLIYFQGNSAPDKSGLPSDRFSAERTGGSVSTLTIQRTQQEDSAVYLCASSPPGTGPTGELFFGEGSRLTVL.

This chain uses TRBV4-1 with TRBJ2-3; no definite D call. The CDR3 extends over 14 amino acids. V was pared by 4 bases and J by 4 bases, with 12 bases between. Germline CDR1 reads MGHRA; CDR2 reads YSYEKL. CDR3 bases: TGCGCCAGCAGCCCATATCACGAGGCAGATACGCAGTATTTT. It is translated as CASSPYHEADTQYF.

The chain carries TRBV19 and TRBJ1-2, with D unresolved. Germline CDR1 and CDR2: LNHDA and SQIVND (reference sequence). Trimming stripped 3 bases from V and 8 bases from J, with 13 bases between. The length of the CDR3 is 13 residues. For the CDR3, the DNA is TGTGCCAGTAGTATCGGGGAGGTGGGGGGCTACACCTTC. Its protein is CASSIGEVGGYTF.

The genes are TRBV5-1 and TRBJ2-1; 7 bases match TRBD1. Germline values: CDR1 SGHRS, CDR2 YFSETQ. The V gene end was trimmed by 1 base and the J gene end by 2 bases; junction bases not matched to a gene: 3. This CDR3 comprises 15 residues. This CDR3 reads CASSLTGEPYNEQFF. The DNA for the CDR3 is TGCGCCAGCAGCTTGACAGGGGAACCCTACAATGAGCAGTTCTTC.

This sequence joins TRBV30 and TRBJ1-5; 11 bases agree with TRBD1. V lost 7 bases and J lost 6; bases outside the gene matches: 5. CDR1 is GTSNPN and CDR2 is SVGIG in the germline V gene (reference sequence). The CDR3 runs 13 residues. The CDR3 loop is CAYTGQGGQPQHF. The CDR3 nucleotides are TGTGCCTATACGGGACAGGGGGGTCAGCCCCAGCATTTT.

This chain connects TRBV5-1 to TRBJ1-1; TRBD1 matches 7 bases. The CDR3 runs to 13 residues. Trimming took 4 bases from V and 6 from J; bases not matched to a gene: 6. Germline V lookup: CDR1 SGHRS, CDR2 YFSETQ. The CDR3 reads CASSVGTVPEAFF. CDR3 in DNA: TGCGCCAGCAGCGTAGGGACAGTCCCTGAAGCTTTCTTT.

The rearrangement joins TRBV9 to TRBJ2-2; possibly TRBD2 for D (7 bases). Germline V gene lookup returns CDR1 SGDLS and CDR2 YYNGEE. This CDR3 has 18 amino acids. V was shortened by 0 bases and J by 0 bases, with 15 bases between the two germline ends. The DNA for the CDR3 is TGTGCCAGCAGCGTAGCTACGGGGAGGGGGGCGAACACCGGGGAGCTGTTTTTT. This sequence encodes CASSVATGRGANTGELFF.

This chain connects TRBV7-8 to TRBJ1-2; 7 bases align to TRBD1. The germline V gene has CDR1 SGHVS and CDR2 FQNEAQ. The CDR3 consists of 13 residues. V lost 5 bases and J lost 2; bases outside the gene matches: 2. CDR3 protein: CASSKDRNYGYTF. In DNA, the CDR3 is TGTGCCAGCAGCAAGGACAGGAACTATGGCTACACCTTC. Filled out from reference TRBV7-8 and TRBJ1-2, the complete variable domain reads GAGVSQSPRYKVAKRGQDVALRCDPISGHVSLFWYQQALGQGPEFLTYFQNEAQLDKSGLPSDRFFAERPEGSVSTLKIQRTQQEDSAVYLCASSKDRNYGYTFGSGTRLTVV.

In DNA, the CDR3 is TGCGCCAGCAGCTCGGAGTCGACAGGCGGGGAGACCCAGTACTTC. It is translated as CASSSESTGGETQYF. The chain joins TRBV5-1 to TRBJ2-5; tentative D call: TRBD1 (6 bases). The CDR3 spans 15 residues. Trimming cost V 3 bases and J 5 bases, with 17 bases left between them. Per germline, CDR1 SGHRS and CDR2 YFSETQ. The full variable domain, with the rest looked up from reference TRBV5-1 and TRBJ2-5, is KAGVTQTPRYLIKTRGQQVTLSCSPISGHRSVSWYQQTPGQGLQFLFEYFSETQRNKGNFPGRFSGRQFSNSRSEMNVSTLELGDSALYLCASSSESTGGETQYFGPGTRLLVL.

This sequence joins TRBV2 and TRBJ1-4; perhaps TRBD1 as D (6 bases). The CDR3 contains 13 residues. The ends were cut back, 8 bases at V and 6 bases at J, with 13 bases in the middle. The V gene's germline CDR1 is SNHLY and CDR2 FYNNEI. CDR3 region: CASRGGADEKLFF. CDR3 DNA sequence: TGTGCCAGCCGGGGGGGGGCTGATGAAAAACTGTTTTTT. Complete variable domain (other parts from reference TRBV2 and TRBJ1-4): EPEVTQTPSHQVTQMGQEVILRCVPISNHLYFYWYRQILGQKVEFLVSFYNNEISEKSEIFDDQFSVERPDGSNFTLKIRSTKLEDSAMYFCASRGGADEKLFFGSGTQLSVL.

The chain couples TRBV6-2 or TRBV6-3 to TRBJ1-1; D gene uncertain. The V end was cut by 2 bases, the J end by 3 bases, with 13 bases between. This CDR3 is 15 amino acids long. CDR1 and CDR2 from the germline V gene are MNHEY and SVGEGT. CDR3 bases: TGTGCCAGCAGTTACGTGGCCAGGTGGGACACTGAAGCTTTCTTT. It yields the protein CASSYVARWDTEAFF.

The genes are TRBV6-2 or TRBV6-3 and TRBJ1-5; D gene unclear. The ends were cut back, 6 bases at V and 10 bases at J, with 10 bases in the middle. The CDR3 is 11 residues long. The germline gives CDR1 MNHEY, CDR2 SVGEGT. CDR3 nucleotide sequence: TGTGCCAGCAGCGGTTCGGGTCCCCAGCATTTT. Its translation is CASSGSGPQHF.

The chain joins TRBV6-1 to TRBJ1-3, with D unresolved. The V gene lost 1 base and the J gene lost 0 bases, with 7 bases spanning the gap. The V gene's germline CDR1 is MNHNS and CDR2 SASEGT. The CDR3 is 15 amino acids. For the CDR3, the DNA is TGTGCCAGCAGTGAAGACAGCCTCTCTGGAAACACCATATATTTT. Translated, it gives CASSEDSLSGNTIYF.

The chain recombines TRBV30 with TRBJ1-2; D unclear. This CDR3 is built from 12 residues. Germline CDR1 is GTSNPN and CDR2 is SVGIG (reference sequence). V dropped 3 bases and J dropped 4 bases, with 9 bases sitting between them. CDR3 protein: CAWSPGSYGYTF. The CDR3 bases are TGTGCCTGGAGCCCGGGGAGCTATGGCTACACCTTC.

The chain has TRBV19 and TRBJ1-1, with 8 bases lining up with TRBD1. Per germline, CDR1 LNHDA and CDR2 SQIVND (reference sequence). The CDR3 covers 13 residues. Unmatched junction bases numbered 7, after V lost 5 bases and J lost 8 bases. CDR3 DNA: TGTGCCAGTAGTGTTTACCGGGACAGGGAAGCTTTCTTT. It is translated as CASSVYRDREAFF.